Listed below are T cell receptor beta chains from one sample, sequenced in a study of cytomegalovirus exposure and HLA in healthy donors. The repertoire was sequenced with immunoSEQ multiplex PCR; TCRdb's copy has only in-frame clones and lacks some. The data contain about 180,000 clones, about two thirds of them singletons. The sequencing sample was made of PBMCs. Receptors were obtained from a human donor in good health. Both conserved end residues are part of each CDR3. A D gene is named only where the DNA matches it firmly. Part of the rows lack a size; the others show once, few, many or a class for expanded clones.

CDR3 protein: CASSISRTSGGEQFF; CDR3 DNA: TGTGCCAGCAGTATTTCCCGGACTAGCGGGGGTGAGCAGTTCTTC; J gene: TRBJ2-1; clone size: -; D gene: TRBD2; V gene: TRBV7-8
CDR3 protein: CASSFSGGRETQYF; CDR3 DNA: TGTGCCAGCAGCTTCAGCGGGGGCCGAGAGACCCAGTACTTC; J gene: TRBJ2-5; clone size: -; D gene: TRBD2; V gene: TRBV7-9
CDR3 protein: CASSFSVDTQYF; CDR3 DNA: TGTGCCAGCAGCTTTTCGGTGGATACGCAGTATTTT; J gene: TRBJ2-3; clone size: -; D gene: -; V gene: TRBV7-9
CDR3 protein: CASTKLAGETNEQFF; CDR3 DNA: TGTGCCAGTACAAAACTAGCGGGGGAGACGAATGAGCAGTTCTTC; J gene: TRBJ2-1; clone size: -; D gene: TRBD2; V gene: TRBV19
CDR3 protein: CASGVGYPGDTLSGELFF; CDR3 DNA: TGTGCTAGTGGTGTCGGCTACCCTGGGGACACGCTAAGCGGGGAGCTGTTTTTT; J gene: TRBJ2-2; clone size: once; D gene: -; V gene: TRBV12-5
CDR3 protein: CASSNSNYGYTF; CDR3 DNA: TGTGCCAGCAGTAACAGTAACTATGGCTACACCTTC; J gene: TRBJ1-2; clone size: -; D gene: -; V gene: TRBV6-1
CDR3 protein: CASHPGQLGDYTF; CDR3 DNA: TGTGCCAGCCACCCTGGGCAGTTAGGGGACTACACCTTC; J gene: TRBJ1-2; clone size: -; D gene: -; V gene: TRBV18
CDR3 protein: CASSLSGGAATGELFF; CDR3 DNA: TGTGCCAGCAGCCTTAGCGGGGGGGCGGCAACCGGGGAGCTGTTTTTT; J gene: TRBJ2-2; clone size: -; D gene: TRBD2; V gene: TRBV7-8
CDR3 protein: CASSRGARDTEAFF; CDR3 DNA: TGTGCCAGCAGCCGCGGGGCTAGGGACACTGAAGCTTTCTTT; J gene: TRBJ1-1; clone size: -; D gene: -; V gene: TRBV13
CDR3 protein: CASSERGGAGNTIYF; CDR3 DNA: TGTGCCAGCAGTGAAAGGGGCGGCGCTGGAAACACCATATATTTT; J gene: TRBJ1-3; clone size: -; D gene: -; V gene: TRBV6-1
CDR3 protein: CSVLTRGRDEQYF; CDR3 DNA: TGCAGCGTTCTAACCAGGGGCCGGGACGAGCAGTACTTC; J gene: TRBJ2-7; clone size: -; D gene: -; V gene: TRBV29-1
CDR3 protein: CASSPPWDYQETQYF; CDR3 DNA: TGTGCCAGCAGCCCTCCCTGGGACTACCAAGAGACCCAGTACTTC; J gene: TRBJ2-5; clone size: -; D gene: -; V gene: TRBV7-2
CDR3 protein: CASSQDSRGRYYGYTF; CDR3 DNA: TGCGCCAGCAGCCAAGATTCGCGGGGTAGATACTATGGCTACACCTTC; J gene: TRBJ1-2; clone size: -; D gene: -; V gene: TRBV4-1
CDR3 protein: CASSLGTGYGYTF; CDR3 DNA: TGTGCCAGCAGCCTCGGGACAGGCTATGGCTACACCTTC; J gene: TRBJ1-2; clone size: -; D gene: TRBD1; V gene: TRBV25-1
CDR3 protein: CASSLAGGGNTEAFF; CDR3 DNA: TGTGCCAGCAGCTTGGCGGGCGGGGGGAACACTGAAGCTTTCTTT; J gene: TRBJ1-1; clone size: -; D gene: -; V gene: TRBV5-4
CDR3 protein: CASSSKGPRGANEQFF; CDR3 DNA: TGTGCCAGCAGCTCAAAGGGGCCCCGGGGGGCCAATGAGCAGTTCTTC; J gene: TRBJ2-1; clone size: -; D gene: -; V gene: TRBV11-1
CDR3 protein: CATTPRGSGNTIYF; CDR3 DNA: TGTGCCACCACCCCTCGGGGCTCTGGAAACACCATATATTTT; J gene: TRBJ1-3; clone size: -; D gene: -; V gene: TRBV15
CDR3 protein: CASSQHTSGGEVIENEQFF; CDR3 DNA: TGCGCCAGCAGCCAACATACTAGCGGGGGGGAGGTAATAGAGAATGAGCAGTTCTTC; J gene: TRBJ2-1; clone size: once; D gene: TRBD2; V gene: TRBV4-1
CDR3 protein: CASSLASVNTGELFF; CDR3 DNA: TGTGCCAGCAGCTTGGCTAGCGTAAACACCGGGGAGCTGTTTTTT; J gene: TRBJ2-2; clone size: -; D gene: -; V gene: TRBV5-4
CDR3 protein: CASCANTGELFF; CDR3 DNA: TGTGCCAGCTGCGCGAACACCGGGGAGCTGTTTTTT; J gene: TRBJ2-2; clone size: -; D gene: -; V gene: TRBV11-3
CDR3 protein: CASSDQGYEQYF; CDR3 DNA: TGTGCCAGCAGTGATCAGGGCTACGAGCAGTACTTC; J gene: TRBJ2-7; clone size: -; D gene: -; V gene: TRBV2
CDR3 protein: CASSISDSTSTDTQYF; CDR3 DNA: TGTGCCAGCAGTATCTCAGACTCGACTAGCACAGATACGCAGTATTTT; J gene: TRBJ2-3; clone size: once; D gene: -; V gene: TRBV27